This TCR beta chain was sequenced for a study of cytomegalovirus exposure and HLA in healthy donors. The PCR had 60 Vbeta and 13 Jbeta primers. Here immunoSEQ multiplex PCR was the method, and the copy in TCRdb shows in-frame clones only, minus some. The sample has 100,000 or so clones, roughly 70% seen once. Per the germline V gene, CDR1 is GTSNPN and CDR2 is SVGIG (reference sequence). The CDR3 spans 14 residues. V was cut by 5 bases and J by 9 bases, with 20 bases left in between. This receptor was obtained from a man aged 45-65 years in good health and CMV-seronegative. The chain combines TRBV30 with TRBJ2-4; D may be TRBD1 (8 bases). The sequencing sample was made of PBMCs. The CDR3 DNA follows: TGTGCCTGGGGCCTGGGAGCGGGGACAGGCATTCAGTACTTC. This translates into CAWGLGAGTGIQYF.